This TCR beta chain came from a study of blood T cells in healthy people across ages. Overall study results and limits: In these data, TCR beta diversity tracked strongly with naive T cell percentage. Unsorted PBMCs prevented conclusive naive versus antigen-experienced comparison.

The second PCR ran about 6 to 11 cycles with a sample-barcoded 5' primer and J-beta primers. Every cDNA was tagged by a template-switch adaptor with 12 random nucleotides. Paired-end reads containing CDR3 totaled no fewer than 3 million for each sample. TCRdb reprocessed the 5' RACE reads with MiXCR, giving one entry per CDR3 protein. This table holds under 800,000 distinct CDR3 sequences, 43% found once. About this clonotype: Its antigen is currently unknown.

This CDR3 region has 14 residues. Between the trimmed V and J ends, which lost 5 bases and 4 bases, there was a span of 14 bases. The germline gives CDR1 LGHDT, CDR2 YNNKEL (reference sequence). V gene TRBV3-1 combines with J gene TRBJ1-2; D is ambiguous. The sample comprised blood. This TCR came from a woman aged 60-70 years in good health. The chain's CDR3 is CASSARELPYGYTF. The CDR3 region has the DNA TGTGCCAGCAGCGCCCGGGAGCTACCCTATGGCTACACCTTC.